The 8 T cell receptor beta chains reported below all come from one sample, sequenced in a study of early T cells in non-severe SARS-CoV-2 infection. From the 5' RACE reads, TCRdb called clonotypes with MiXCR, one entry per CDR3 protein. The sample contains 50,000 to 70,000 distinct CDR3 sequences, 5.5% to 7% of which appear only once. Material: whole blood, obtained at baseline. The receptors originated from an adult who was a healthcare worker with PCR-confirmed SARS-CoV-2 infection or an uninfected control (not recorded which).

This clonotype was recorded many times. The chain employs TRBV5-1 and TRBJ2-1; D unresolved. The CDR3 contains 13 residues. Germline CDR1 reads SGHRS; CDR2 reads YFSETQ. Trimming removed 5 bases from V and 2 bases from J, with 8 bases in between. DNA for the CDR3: TGCGCCAGCAGGAAGACTCCCTACAATGAGCAGTTCTTC. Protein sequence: CASRKTPYNEQFF.

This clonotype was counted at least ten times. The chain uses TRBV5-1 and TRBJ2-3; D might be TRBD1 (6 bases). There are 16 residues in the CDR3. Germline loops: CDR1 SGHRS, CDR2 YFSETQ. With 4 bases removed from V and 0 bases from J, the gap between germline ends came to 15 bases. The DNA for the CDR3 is TGCGCCAGCAGCCCACAGGGTATTGGGAGCACAGATACGCAGTATTTT. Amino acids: CASSPQGIGSTDTQYF.

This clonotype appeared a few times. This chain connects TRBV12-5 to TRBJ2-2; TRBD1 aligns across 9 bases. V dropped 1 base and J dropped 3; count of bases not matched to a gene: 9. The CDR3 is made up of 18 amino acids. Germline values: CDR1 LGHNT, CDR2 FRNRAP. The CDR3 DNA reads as TGTGCTAGTGGTTTGGCTATCCTCGGGACAGGGCACACCGGGGAGCTGTTTTTT. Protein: CASGLAILGTGHTGELFF.

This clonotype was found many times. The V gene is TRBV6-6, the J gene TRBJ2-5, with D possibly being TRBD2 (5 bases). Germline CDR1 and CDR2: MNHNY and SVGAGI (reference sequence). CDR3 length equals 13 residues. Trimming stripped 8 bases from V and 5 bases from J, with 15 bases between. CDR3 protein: CASGYGVGETQYF. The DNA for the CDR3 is TGTGCCAGCGGCTACGGGGTTGGGGAGACCCAGTACTTC.

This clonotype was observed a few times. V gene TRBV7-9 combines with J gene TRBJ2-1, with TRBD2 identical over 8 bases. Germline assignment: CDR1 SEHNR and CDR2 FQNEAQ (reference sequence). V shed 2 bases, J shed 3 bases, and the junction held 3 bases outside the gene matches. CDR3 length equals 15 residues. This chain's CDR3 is CASSLPSGGYNEQFF. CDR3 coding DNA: TGTGCCAGCAGCTTACCCAGCGGGGGCTACAATGAGCAGTTCTTC. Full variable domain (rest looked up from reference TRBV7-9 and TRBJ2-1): DTGVSQNPRHKITKRGQNVTFRCDPISEHNRLYWYRQTLGQGPEFLTYFQNEAQLEKSRLLSDRFSAERPKGSFSTLEIQRTEQGDSAMYLCASSLPSGGYNEQFFGPGTRLTVL.

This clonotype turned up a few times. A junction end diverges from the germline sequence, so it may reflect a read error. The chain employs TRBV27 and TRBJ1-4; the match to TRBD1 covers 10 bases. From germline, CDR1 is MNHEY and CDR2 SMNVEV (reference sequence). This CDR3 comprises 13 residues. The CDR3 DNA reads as TGTGCCAGCAGTTTATCACCGGGACAGGGGTTGTCTTTT. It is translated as CASSLSPGQGLSF. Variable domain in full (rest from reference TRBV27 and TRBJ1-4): EAQVTQNPRYLITVTGKKLTVTCSQNMNHEYMSWYRQDPGLGLRQIYYSMNVEVTDKGDVPEGYKVSRKEKRNFPLILESPSPNQTSLYFCASSLSPGQGLSFGSGTQLSVL.

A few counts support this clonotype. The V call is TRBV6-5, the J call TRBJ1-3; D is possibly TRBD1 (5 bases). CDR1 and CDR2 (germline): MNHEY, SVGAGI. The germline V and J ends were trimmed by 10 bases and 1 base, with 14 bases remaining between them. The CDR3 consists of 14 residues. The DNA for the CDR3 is TGTGCCACCGTGAATGGGGGGTCTGGAAACACCATATATTTT. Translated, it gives CATVNGGSGNTIYF.

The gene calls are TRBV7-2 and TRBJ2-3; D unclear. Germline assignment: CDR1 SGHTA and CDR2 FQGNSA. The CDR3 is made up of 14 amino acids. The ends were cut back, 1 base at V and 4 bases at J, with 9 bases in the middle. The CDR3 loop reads CASSLEQRPDTQYF. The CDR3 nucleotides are TGTGCCAGCAGCTTAGAGCAGAGGCCAGATACGCAGTATTTT. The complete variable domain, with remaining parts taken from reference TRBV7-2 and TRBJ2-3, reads GAGVSQSPSNKVTEKGKDVELRCDPISGHTALYWYRQSLGQGLEFLIYFQGNSAPDKSGLPSDRFSAERTGGSVSTLTIQRTQQEDSAVYLCASSLEQRPDTQYFGPGTRLTVL.